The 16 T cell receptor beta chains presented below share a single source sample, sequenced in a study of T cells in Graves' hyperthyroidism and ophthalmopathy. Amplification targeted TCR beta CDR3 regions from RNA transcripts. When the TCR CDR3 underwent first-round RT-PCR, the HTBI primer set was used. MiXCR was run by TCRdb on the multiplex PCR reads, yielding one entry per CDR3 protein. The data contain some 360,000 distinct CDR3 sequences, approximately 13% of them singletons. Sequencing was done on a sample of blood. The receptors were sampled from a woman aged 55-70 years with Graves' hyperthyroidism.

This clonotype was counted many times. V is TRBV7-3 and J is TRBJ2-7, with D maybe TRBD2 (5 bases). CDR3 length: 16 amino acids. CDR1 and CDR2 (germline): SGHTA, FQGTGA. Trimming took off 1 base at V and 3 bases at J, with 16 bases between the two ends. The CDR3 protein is CASSLSGYDLNYEQYF. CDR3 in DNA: TGTGCCAGCAGCTTAAGCGGGTACGACCTAAACTACGAGCAGTACTTC.

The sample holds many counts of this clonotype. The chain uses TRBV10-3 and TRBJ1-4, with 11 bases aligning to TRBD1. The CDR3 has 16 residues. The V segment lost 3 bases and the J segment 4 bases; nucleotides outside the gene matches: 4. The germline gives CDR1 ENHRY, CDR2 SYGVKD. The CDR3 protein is CAISDGQGASNEKLFF. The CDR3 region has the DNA TGTGCCATCAGTGACGGACAGGGGGCCAGTAATGAAAAACTGTTTTTT.

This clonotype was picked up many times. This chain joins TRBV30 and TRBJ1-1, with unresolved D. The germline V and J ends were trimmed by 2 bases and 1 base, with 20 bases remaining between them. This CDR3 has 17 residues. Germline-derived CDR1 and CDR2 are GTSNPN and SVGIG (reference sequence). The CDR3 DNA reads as TGTGCCTGGAGTAGTGGAAGGCTATTTAAGAAGAACACTGAAGCTTTCTTT. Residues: CAWSSGRLFKKNTEAFF.

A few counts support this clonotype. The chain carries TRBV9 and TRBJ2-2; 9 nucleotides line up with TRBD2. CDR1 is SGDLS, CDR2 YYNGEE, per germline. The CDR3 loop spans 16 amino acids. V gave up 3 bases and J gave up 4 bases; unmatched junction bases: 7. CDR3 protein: CASSGRTSVSTGELFF. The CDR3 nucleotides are TGTGCCAGCAGCGGACGGACTAGCGTATCCACCGGGGAGCTGTTTTTT. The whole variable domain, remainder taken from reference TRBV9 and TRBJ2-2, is DSGVTQTPKHLITATGQRVTLRCSPRSGDLSVYWYQQSLDQGLQFLIQYYNGEERAKGNILERFSAQQFPDLHSELNLSSLELGDSALYFCASSGRTSVSTGELFFGEGSRLTVL.

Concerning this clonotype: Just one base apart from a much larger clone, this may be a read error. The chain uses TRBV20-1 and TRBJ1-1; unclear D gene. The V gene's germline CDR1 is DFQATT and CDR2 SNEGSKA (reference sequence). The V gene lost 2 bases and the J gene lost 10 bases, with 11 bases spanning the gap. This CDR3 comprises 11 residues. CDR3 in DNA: TGCAGTGCTAGACACTGGAGCATAGCTTTCTTT. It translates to CSARHWSIAFF.

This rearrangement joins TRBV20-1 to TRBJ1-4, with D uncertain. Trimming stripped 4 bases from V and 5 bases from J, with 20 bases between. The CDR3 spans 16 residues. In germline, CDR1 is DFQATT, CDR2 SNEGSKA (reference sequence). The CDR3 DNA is TGCAGTGCTACCCCCGTGACCGCCTCGGGAAATGAAAAACTGTTTTTT. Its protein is CSATPVTASGNEKLFF.

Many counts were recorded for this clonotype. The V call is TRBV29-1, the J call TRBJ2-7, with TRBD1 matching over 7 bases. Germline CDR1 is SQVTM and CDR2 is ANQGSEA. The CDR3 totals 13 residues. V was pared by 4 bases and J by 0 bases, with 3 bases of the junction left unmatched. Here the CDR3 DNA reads TGCAGCGTTGGCCGGACAGGCTCCTACGAGCAGTACTTC. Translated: CSVGRTGSYEQYF.

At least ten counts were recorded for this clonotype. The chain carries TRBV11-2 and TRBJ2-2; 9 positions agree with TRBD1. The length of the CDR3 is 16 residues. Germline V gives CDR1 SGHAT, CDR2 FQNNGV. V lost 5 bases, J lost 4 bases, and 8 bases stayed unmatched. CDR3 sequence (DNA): TGTGCCAGCAGCGCGATACAGGGGGCGGTCACCGGGGAGCTGTTTTTT. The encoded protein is CASSAIQGAVTGELFF.

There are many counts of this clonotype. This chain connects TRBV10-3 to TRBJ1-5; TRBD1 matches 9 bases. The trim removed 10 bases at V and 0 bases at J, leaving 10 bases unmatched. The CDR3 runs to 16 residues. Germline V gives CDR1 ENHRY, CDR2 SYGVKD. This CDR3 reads CASGRQGQGSNQPQHF. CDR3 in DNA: TGTGCCAGCGGCCGACAGGGACAGGGTAGCAATCAGCCCCAGCATTTT.

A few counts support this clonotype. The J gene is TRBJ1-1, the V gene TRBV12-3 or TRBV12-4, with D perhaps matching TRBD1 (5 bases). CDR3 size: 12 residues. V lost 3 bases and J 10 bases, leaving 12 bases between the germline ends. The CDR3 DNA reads TGTGCCAGCAGTTTTGGGGGAGGTAGAGCTTTCTTT. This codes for CASSFGGGRAFF.

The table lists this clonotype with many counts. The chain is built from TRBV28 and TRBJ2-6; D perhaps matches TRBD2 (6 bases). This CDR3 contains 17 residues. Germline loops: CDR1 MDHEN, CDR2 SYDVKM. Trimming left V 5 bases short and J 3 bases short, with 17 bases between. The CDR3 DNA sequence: TGTGCCAGCAGTCGCCGCGCCGGAGGGTTTGGGGCCAACGTCCTGACTTTC. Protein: CASSRRAGGFGANVLTF.

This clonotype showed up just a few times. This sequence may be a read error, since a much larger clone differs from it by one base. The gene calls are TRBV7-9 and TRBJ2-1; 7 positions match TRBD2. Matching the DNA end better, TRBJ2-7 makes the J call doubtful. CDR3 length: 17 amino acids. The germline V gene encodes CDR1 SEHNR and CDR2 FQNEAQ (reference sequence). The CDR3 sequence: CASSSSRAGPSYNEQYF. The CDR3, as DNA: TGTGCCAGCAGCTCATCTCGAGCGGGACCCTCCTACAATGAGCAGTACTTC.

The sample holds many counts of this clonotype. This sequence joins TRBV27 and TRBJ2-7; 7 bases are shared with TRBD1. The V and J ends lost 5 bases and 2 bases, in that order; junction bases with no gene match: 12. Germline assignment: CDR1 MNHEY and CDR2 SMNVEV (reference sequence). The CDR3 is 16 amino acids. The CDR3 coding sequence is TGTGCCAGCAGTCCACGCCGGGACAGCACCCCCTACGAGCAGTACTTC. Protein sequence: CASSPRRDSTPYEQYF.

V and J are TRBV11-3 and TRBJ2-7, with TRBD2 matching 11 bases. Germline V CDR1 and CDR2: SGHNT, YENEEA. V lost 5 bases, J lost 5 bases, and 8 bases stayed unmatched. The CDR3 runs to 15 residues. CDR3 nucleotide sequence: TGTGCCAGCAGCCATAGCGGGAGGGCCGAGAACGAGCAGTACTTC. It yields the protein CASSHSGRAENEQYF. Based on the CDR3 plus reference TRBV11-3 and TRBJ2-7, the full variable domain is EAGVVQSPRYKIIEKKQPVAFWCNPISGHNTLYWYLQNLGQGPELLIRYENEEAVDDSQLPKDRFSAERLKGVDSTLKIQPAELGDSAVYLCASSHSGRAENEQYFGPGTRLTVT.

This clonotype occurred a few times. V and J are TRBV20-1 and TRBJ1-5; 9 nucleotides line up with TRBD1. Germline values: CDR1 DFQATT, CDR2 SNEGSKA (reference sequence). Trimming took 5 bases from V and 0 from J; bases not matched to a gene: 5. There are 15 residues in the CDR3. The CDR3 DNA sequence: TGCAGTGCTTCGACAGGGGGTTATAGCAATCAGCCCCAGCATTTT. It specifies CSASTGGYSNQPQHF.

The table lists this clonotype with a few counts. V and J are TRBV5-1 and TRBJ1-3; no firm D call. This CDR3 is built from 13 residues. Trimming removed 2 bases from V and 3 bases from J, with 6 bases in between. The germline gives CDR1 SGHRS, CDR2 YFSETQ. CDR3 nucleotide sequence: TGCGCCAGCAGCTTTGGGGATGGAAACACCATATATTTT. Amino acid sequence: CASSFGDGNTIYF.